Below are 19 T cell receptor beta chains sequenced from a single sample in a study of blood T cell repertoires in COVID-19. Clones were sequenced by immunoSEQ multiplex PCR, and TCRdb holds only the in-frame ones, with some missing. Among fewer than 400,000 clones listed, approximately 91% were seen once. Sequencing was carried out using PBMCs or T cells enriched from blood (not recorded which). These receptors were taken from a woman aged 25 to 45 who had been exposed to COVID-19.

This clone occurred once. The chain couples TRBV5-1 to TRBJ2-3; TRBD1 matches 10 bases. The CDR3 covers 15 residues. Trimming took 2 bases from V and 4 from J; bases not matched to a gene: 4. Germline V gene lookup returns CDR1 SGHRS and CDR2 YFSETQ. CDR3 amino acids: CASSFRDRGADTQYF. As DNA, the CDR3 is TGCGCCAGCAGCTTCCGGGACAGGGGCGCAGATACGCAGTATTTT.

The J gene is TRBJ1-1, the V gene TRBV19, with 11 bases identical to TRBD1. This CDR3 is 13 amino acids long. Per germline, CDR1 LNHDA and CDR2 SQIVND (reference sequence). The J segment lost 3 bases and the V segment lost 8 bases, leaving 2 bases of the junction unmatched. The CDR3 nucleotides read TGTGCCAGTGGGGACAGGGGGTACACTGAAGCTTTCTTT. This gives the protein CASGDRGYTEAFF.

This clone appeared many times. The rearrangement joins TRBV7-2 to TRBJ2-3; D is unresolved. Per the germline V gene, CDR1 is SGHTA and CDR2 is FQGNSA. V was trimmed by 6 bases and J by 4 bases, leaving 8 bases between them. There are 12 residues in the CDR3. As DNA, the CDR3 is TGTGCCAGCAGTCTCCTTCCAGATACGCAGTATTTT. Amino acid sequence: CASSLLPDTQYF.

The gene calls are TRBV7-9 and TRBJ1-2; tentative D call: TRBD1 (5 bases). The CDR3 is made up of 14 amino acids. Germline CDR1 and CDR2: SEHNR and FQNEAQ (reference sequence). The V gene lost 6 bases and the J gene lost 7 bases, with 18 bases spanning the gap. The CDR3 region has the DNA TGTGCCAGCAGGGCCTCCGGGGGAATTAGTGGCTACACCTTC. This codes for CASRASGGISGYTF. Based on the CDR3 plus reference TRBV7-9 and TRBJ1-2, the full variable domain is DTGVSQNPRHKITKRGQNVTFRCDPISEHNRLYWYRQTLGQGPEFLTYFQNEAQLEKSRLLSDRFSAERPKGSFSTLEIQRTEQGDSAMYLCASRASGGISGYTFGSGTRLTVV.

The chain employs TRBV6-4 and TRBJ2-3, with 9 bases fitting TRBD2. The V and J ends lost 3 bases and 5 bases, in that order; junction bases with no gene match: 6. CDR3 length: 15 residues. Looked up from germline, CDR1 is MRHNA and CDR2 is SNTAGT. DNA of the CDR3: TGTGCCAGCAGTGAGGCGGGGGGGTCCGGAGATACGCAGTATTTT. Encoded protein: CASSEAGGSGDTQYF.

This chain uses TRBV4-2 with TRBJ2-4; D is possibly TRBD2 (7 bases). V was cut by 4 bases and J by 2 bases, with 18 bases left in between. The CDR3 totals 17 residues. Germline-derived CDR1 and CDR2 are LGHNA and YNFKEQ. The CDR3 DNA reads TGTGCCAGCAGCCCATGGGAGGGGGGCTCATCCAAAAACATTCAGTACTTC. As protein: CASSPWEGGSSKNIQYF.

V gene TRBV10-3 combines with J gene TRBJ2-7, with D tentatively TRBD1 (6 bases). The V and J ends lost 6 bases and 3 bases respectively, with 12 bases between them. The CDR3 totals 13 residues. Germline CDR1 and CDR2: ENHRY and SYGVKD. CDR3 residues: CAISPTGYYEQYF. The CDR3 coding sequence is TGTGCCATCAGCCCGACAGGTTACTACGAGCAGTACTTC.

The chain employs TRBV18 and TRBJ1-1; D is perhaps TRBD1 (5 bases). In germline, CDR1 is KGHSH, CDR2 LQKENI. Trimming took off 5 bases at V and 0 bases at J, with 16 bases between the two ends. The CDR3 loop spans 16 amino acids. The CDR3 DNA sequence: TGTGCCAGCTCAACCACCAGGGTTCCGGTGAACACTGAAGCTTTCTTT. This gives the protein CASSTTRVPVNTEAFF. Full variable domain (remainder filled in from reference TRBV18 and TRBJ1-1): NAGVMQNPRHLVRRRGQEARLRCSPMKGHSHVYWYRQLPEEGLKFMVYLQKENIIDESGMPKERFSAEFPKEGPSILRIQQVVRGDSAAYFCASSTTRVPVNTEAFFGQGTRLTVV.

The V gene is TRBV18, the J gene TRBJ2-5, with 7 nucleotides matching TRBD1. The CDR3 runs 15 residues. The junction had 14 bases not matched to a gene; V was cut back by 8 bases and J by 5 bases. From germline, CDR1 is KGHSH and CDR2 LQKENI. The CDR3 loop reads CASRQSGGVRETQYF. The CDR3 bases are TGTGCCAGCCGCCAGTCAGGGGGAGTTCGGGAGACCCAGTACTTC. Full variable domain (outside the CDR3, taken from reference TRBV18 and TRBJ2-5): NAGVMQNPRHLVRRRGQEARLRCSPMKGHSHVYWYRQLPEEGLKFMVYLQKENIIDESGMPKERFSAEFPKEGPSILRIQQVVRGDSAAYFCASRQSGGVRETQYFGPGTRLLVL.

This clone was seen once. This chain links TRBV6-2 or TRBV6-3 with TRBJ1-5; no clear D gene. This CDR3 has 15 amino acids. Germline V gene sequence: CDR1 MNHEY, CDR2 SVGEGT. The V and J ends lost 4 bases and 6 bases respectively, with 16 bases between them. The CDR3 sequence is CASSFPRGGLQPQHF. CDR3 DNA: TGTGCCAGCAGTTTCCCTCGGGGAGGTCTTCAGCCCCAGCATTTT.

This chain connects TRBV13 to TRBJ1-6; TRBD1 aligns across 7 bases. The germline CDR1 and CDR2 sequences are PRHDT and FYEKMQ (reference sequence). This CDR3 is built from 17 residues. V was clipped by 5 bases and J by 5 bases; unmatched bases: 12. The CDR3 loop is CASSRARTGFDNSPLHF. As DNA, the CDR3 is TGTGCCAGCAGCCGCGCCCGGACAGGTTTTGATAATTCACCCCTCCACTTT.

The V call is TRBV5-8, the J call TRBJ1-1; maybe TRBD1 (5 bases). Between the trimmed V and J ends, which lost 1 base and 8 bases, there was a span of 9 bases. The CDR3 consists of 12 residues. The germline V gene encodes CDR1 SGHTS and CDR2 YDEGEE. CDR3 sequence reads: CASSLPKGEAFF. The DNA for the CDR3 is TGTGCCAGCAGCTTGCCCAAGGGGGAAGCTTTCTTT.

Only a few counts were recorded for this clone. This rearrangement joins TRBV2 to TRBJ2-7, with no clear D. The V end lost 3 bases, the J end lost 12 bases, and 9 bases lay between the germline ends. The CDR3 extends over 10 amino acids. Germline CDR1 is SNHLY and CDR2 is FYNNEI. CDR3 bases: TGTGCCAGCAGTGATGGGCATCCGTACTTC. Translated, it gives CASSDGHPYF.

The V gene is TRBV19, the J gene TRBJ1-3; tentative D call: TRBD1 (5 bases). V was trimmed by 5 bases and J by 1 base, leaving 9 bases between them. Germline lookup yields CDR1 LNHDA and CDR2 SQIVND (reference sequence). This CDR3 region has 14 residues. CDR3 sequence (DNA): TGTGCCAGTAGTCTCGGGGGTTCTGGAAACACCATATATTTT. This sequence encodes CASSLGGSGNTIYF.

The chain employs TRBV28 and TRBJ1-1, with 7 bases that match TRBD1. V lost 6 bases and J lost 3; bases outside the gene matches: 7. The CDR3 has 14 amino acids. Germline assignment: CDR1 MDHEN and CDR2 SYDVKM. The CDR3 sequence: CASREGQVDTEAFF. The CDR3 DNA follows: TGTGCCAGCAGAGAAGGACAGGTGGACACTGAAGCTTTCTTT.

The chain carries TRBV2 and TRBJ2-2; tentatively, D is TRBD1 (6 bases). The CDR3 totals 16 residues. Trimming removed 6 bases at V and 2 bases at J, with 16 bases between. Germline V gene data show CDR1 as SNHLY and CDR2 as FYNNEI. CDR3 DNA: TGTGCCAGCAGGCCGAGCCGACAGGAAAACACCGGGGAGCTGTTTTTT. Its translation is CASRPSRQENTGELFF.

CDR3 amino acids: CASSYARAYEQYF. CDR3 coding DNA: TGTGCCAGCAGTTATGCCCGCGCCTACGAGCAGTACTTC. The chain links TRBV6-5 to TRBJ2-7, with D unclear. This CDR3 spans 13 amino acids. CDR1 and CDR2 from the germline V gene are MNHEY and SVGAGI. With 3 bases removed from V and 2 bases from J, the gap between germline ends came to 8 bases.

The rearrangement joins TRBV6-5 to TRBJ1-1; 7 positions agree with TRBD1. Trimming took 6 bases from V and 4 from J; bases not matched to a gene: 8. The germline CDR1 and CDR2 sequences are MNHEY and SVGAGI. The CDR3 extends over 14 amino acids. DNA for the CDR3: TGTGCCAGCAGATCCTACAGGGGCGGCACTGAAGCTTTCTTT. Translating it yields CASRSYRGGTEAFF.

The chain links TRBV27 to TRBJ2-1; perhaps TRBD2 as D (7 bases). Germline CDR1 and CDR2: MNHEY and SMNVEV (reference sequence). Trimming pared 3 bases from V and 6 bases from J, leaving 15 bases between. There are 15 residues in the CDR3. Here the CDR3 DNA reads TGTGCCAGCAGTTTGGGGGGGGGCGGGCTCAATGAGCAGTTCTTC. Residues: CASSLGGGGLNEQFF.